Given below is one TCR beta chain in context. Seattle cases were enrolled at active infection and followed longitudinally. This specimen belongs to a study of blood T cell repertoires in COVID-19. Only in-frame clones appear in the TCRdb table, and some are missing; sequencing was by immunoSEQ multiplex PCR. Of some 520,000 clones listed, nearly 90% were seen once; the top ten hold roughly 0.84%. Trimming cost V 6 bases and J 4 bases; bases outside gene matches: 5. Per the germline V gene, CDR1 is MNHEY and CDR2 is SVGAGI. The CDR3 extends over 15 amino acids. The sequence came from a man aged 18 to 30 with COVID-19, enrolled during active disease. The sample consisted of peripheral blood. J is TRBJ2-6 and V is TRBV6-5; 8 nucleotides align to TRBD1. As DNA, the CDR3 is TGTGCCAGCAGCCGACAGGGGACCGGGGCCAACGTCCTGACTTTC. Amino acids: CASSRQGTGANVLTF.